A single sample is the source of the 5 T cell receptor beta chains below, sequenced in a study of T cell repertoires in cytomegalovirus infection. From the reads, TCRdb called clonotypes with MiXCR, one entry per CDR3 protein. The sample holds about 230,000 distinct CDR3 sequences; 20% to 25% are singletons and the top ten take 15% to 20%. Sequenced material: CD8+ T cells from PBMCs. The origin of the receptors is a human donor in good health (CMV status not recorded). Some clones in this sample may be carry-over from other donors' samples.

This clonotype was recorded many times. This sequence joins TRBV12-3 or TRBV12-4 and TRBJ1-2; tentative D call: TRBD1 (5 bases). The CDR3 length is 13 residues. Trimming left V 7 bases short and J 6 bases short, with 15 bases between. CDR3 bases: TGTGCCAGCACCGTAACAGGTTATGATGGCTACACCTTC. As protein: CASTVTGYDGYTF.

This chain connects TRBV5-4 to TRBJ2-5; D is perhaps TRBD1 (6 bases). Per germline, CDR1 SGHNT and CDR2 YYREEE (reference sequence). This CDR3 contains 19 residues. The V gene lost 1 base and the J gene lost 2 bases, with 24 bases spanning the gap. CDR3 DNA sequence: TGTGCCAGCAGCTTGTCTCCGAGGGACATCGCGAGATGGCAAGAGACCCAGTACTTC. The encoded protein is CASSLSPRDIARWQETQYF.

This clonotype was found a few times. The rearrangement uses TRBV7-9 and TRBJ1-1; 11 nucleotides line up with TRBD1. The length of the CDR3 is 16 residues. In germline, CDR1 is SEHNR, CDR2 FQNEAQ (reference sequence). V shed 5 bases and J 1 base; nucleotides not matched to a gene: 6. As DNA, the CDR3 is TGTGCCAGCAGCCCAAGCGGGACAGGGGGGAACACTGAAGCTTTCTTT. This gives the protein CASSPSGTGGNTEAFF.

This chain joins TRBV20-1 and TRBJ2-7; D is undetermined. Germline CDR1 DFQATT, CDR2 SNEGSKA (reference sequence). The CDR3 spans 11 residues. V shed 2 bases and J shed 2 bases, with 4 bases lying between them. The CDR3 region is CSARYPYEQYF. The CDR3 DNA reads as TGCAGTGCTAGATACCCCTACGAGCAGTACTTC.

This chain uses TRBV7-9 with TRBJ2-2, with TRBD2 matching 9 bases. V was pared by 3 bases and J by 2 bases, with 4 bases of the junction left unmatched. Germline V gene sequence: CDR1 SEHNR, CDR2 FQNEAQ (reference sequence). The CDR3 sequence is 16 residues long. Written as DNA, the CDR3 is TGTGCCAGCAGCTTCGGACTAGCGATCAACACCGGGGAGCTGTTTTTT. This codes for CASSFGLAINTGELFF. The full variable domain, with the rest looked up from reference TRBV7-9 and TRBJ2-2, is DTGVSQNPRHKITKRGQNVTFRCDPISEHNRLYWYRQTLGQGPEFLTYFQNEAQLEKSRLLSDRFSAERPKGSFSTLEIQRTEQGDSAMYLCASSFGLAINTGELFFGEGSRLTVL.